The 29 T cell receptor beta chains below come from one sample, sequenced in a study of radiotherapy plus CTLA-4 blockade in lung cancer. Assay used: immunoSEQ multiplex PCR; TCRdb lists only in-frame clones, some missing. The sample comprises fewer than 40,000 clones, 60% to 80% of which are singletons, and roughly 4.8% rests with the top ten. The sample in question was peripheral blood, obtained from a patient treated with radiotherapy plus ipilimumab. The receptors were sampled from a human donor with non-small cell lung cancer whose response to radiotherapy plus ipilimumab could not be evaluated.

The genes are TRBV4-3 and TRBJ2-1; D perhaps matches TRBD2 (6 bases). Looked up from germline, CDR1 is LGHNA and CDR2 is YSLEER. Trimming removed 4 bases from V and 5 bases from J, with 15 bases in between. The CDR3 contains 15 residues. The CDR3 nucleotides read TGCGCCAGCAGCCGAAGGAGGGGATTGGACAATGAGCAGTTCTTC. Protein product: CASSRRRGLDNEQFF.

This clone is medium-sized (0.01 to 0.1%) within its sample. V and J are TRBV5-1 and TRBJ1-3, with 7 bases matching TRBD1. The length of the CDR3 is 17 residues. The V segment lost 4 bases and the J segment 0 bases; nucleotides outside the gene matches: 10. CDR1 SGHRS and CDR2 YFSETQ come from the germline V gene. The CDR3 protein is CASSPYPGDSSGNTIYF. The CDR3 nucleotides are TGCGCCAGCAGCCCCTACCCTGGGGACAGCTCTGGAAACACCATATATTTT.

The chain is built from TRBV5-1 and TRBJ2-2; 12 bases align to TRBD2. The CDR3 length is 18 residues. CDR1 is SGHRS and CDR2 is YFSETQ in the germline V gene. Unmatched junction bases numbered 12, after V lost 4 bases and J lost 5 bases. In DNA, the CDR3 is TGCGCCAGCAGCACCCGACCGACTAGCGGGAGTTGGACCGGGGAGCTGTTTTTT. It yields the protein CASSTRPTSGSWTGELFF.

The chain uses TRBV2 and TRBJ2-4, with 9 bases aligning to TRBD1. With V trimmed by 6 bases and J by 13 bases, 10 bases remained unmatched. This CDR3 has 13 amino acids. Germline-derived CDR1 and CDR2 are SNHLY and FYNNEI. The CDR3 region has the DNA TGTGCCAGCAGCGACCGGGACAGGGCTAGCCAGTACTTC. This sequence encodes CASSDRDRASQYF.

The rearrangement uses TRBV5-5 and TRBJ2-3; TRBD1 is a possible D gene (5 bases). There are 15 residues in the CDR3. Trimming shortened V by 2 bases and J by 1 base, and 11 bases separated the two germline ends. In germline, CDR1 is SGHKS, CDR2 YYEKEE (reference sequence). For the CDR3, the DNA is TGTGCCAGCAGCTTCCGGCAGGGCGGCACAGATACGCAGTATTTT. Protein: CASSFRQGGTDTQYF.

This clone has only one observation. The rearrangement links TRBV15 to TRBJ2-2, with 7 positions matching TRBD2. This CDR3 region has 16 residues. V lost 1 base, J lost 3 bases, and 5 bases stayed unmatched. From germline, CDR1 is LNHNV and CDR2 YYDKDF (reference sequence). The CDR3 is CATSRGETSDTGELFF. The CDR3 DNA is TGTGCCACCAGCAGAGGCGAAACTAGCGACACCGGGGAGCTGTTTTTT.

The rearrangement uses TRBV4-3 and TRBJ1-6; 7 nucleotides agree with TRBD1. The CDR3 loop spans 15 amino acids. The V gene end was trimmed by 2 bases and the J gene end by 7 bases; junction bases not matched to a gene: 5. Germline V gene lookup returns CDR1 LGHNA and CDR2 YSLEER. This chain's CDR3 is CASSQTDRENSPLHF. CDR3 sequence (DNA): TGCGCCAGCAGCCAAACCGACAGGGAAAATTCACCCCTCCACTTT.

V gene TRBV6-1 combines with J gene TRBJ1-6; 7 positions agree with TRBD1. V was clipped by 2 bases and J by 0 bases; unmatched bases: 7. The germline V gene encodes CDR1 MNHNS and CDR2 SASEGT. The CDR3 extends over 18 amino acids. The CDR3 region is CASSERQGPSSYNSPLHF. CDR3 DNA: TGTGCCAGCAGTGAACGACAGGGCCCTAGCTCCTATAATTCACCCCTCCACTTT.

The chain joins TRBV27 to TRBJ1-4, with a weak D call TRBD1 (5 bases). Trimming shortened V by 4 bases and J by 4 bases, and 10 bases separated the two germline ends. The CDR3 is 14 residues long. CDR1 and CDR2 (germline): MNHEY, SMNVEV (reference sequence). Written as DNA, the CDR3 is TGTGCCAGCAGTTCCAGGGTTGGTAATGAAAAACTGTTTTTT. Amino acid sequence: CASSSRVGNEKLFF.

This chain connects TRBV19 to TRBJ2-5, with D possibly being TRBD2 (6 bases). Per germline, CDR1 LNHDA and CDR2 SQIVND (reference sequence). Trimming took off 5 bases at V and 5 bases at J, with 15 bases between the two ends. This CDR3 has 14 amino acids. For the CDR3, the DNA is TGTGCCAGTAGTCCCCCGGGGGAATGGGAGACCCAGTACTTC. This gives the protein CASSPPGEWETQYF. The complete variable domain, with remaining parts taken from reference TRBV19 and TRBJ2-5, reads DGGITQSPKYLFRKEGQNVTLSCEQNLNHDAMYWYRQDPGQGLRLIYYSQIVNDFQKGDIAEGYSVSREKKESFPLTVTSAQKNPTAFYLCASSPPGEWETQYFGPGTRLLVL.

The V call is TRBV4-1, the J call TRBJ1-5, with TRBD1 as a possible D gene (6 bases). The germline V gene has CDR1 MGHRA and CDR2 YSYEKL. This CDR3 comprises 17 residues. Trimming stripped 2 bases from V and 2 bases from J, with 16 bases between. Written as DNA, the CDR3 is TGCGCCAGCAGCCAACGAGGGGCAGGGGAAGGCAATCAGCCCCAGCATTTT. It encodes CASSQRGAGEGNQPQHF.

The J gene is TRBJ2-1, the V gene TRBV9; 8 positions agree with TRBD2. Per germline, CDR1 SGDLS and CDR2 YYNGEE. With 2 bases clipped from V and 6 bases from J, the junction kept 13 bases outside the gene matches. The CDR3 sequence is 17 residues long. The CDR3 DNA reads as TGTGCCAGCAGCGTGAGTTCCGGGAGGGCCGCTCGCAATGAGCAGTTCTTC. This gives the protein CASSVSSGRAARNEQFF. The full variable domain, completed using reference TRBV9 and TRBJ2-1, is DSGVTQTPKHLITATGQRVTLRCSPRSGDLSVYWYQQSLDQGLQFLIQYYNGEERAKGNILERFSAQQFPDLHSELNLSSLELGDSALYFCASSVSSGRAARNEQFFGPGTRLTVL.

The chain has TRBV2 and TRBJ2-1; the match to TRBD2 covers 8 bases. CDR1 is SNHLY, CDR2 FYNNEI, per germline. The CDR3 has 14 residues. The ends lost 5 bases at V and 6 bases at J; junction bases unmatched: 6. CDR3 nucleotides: TGTGCCAGCAGTAGCGGGAGCCCCCCCAATGAGCAGTTCTTC. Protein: CASSSGSPPNEQFF.

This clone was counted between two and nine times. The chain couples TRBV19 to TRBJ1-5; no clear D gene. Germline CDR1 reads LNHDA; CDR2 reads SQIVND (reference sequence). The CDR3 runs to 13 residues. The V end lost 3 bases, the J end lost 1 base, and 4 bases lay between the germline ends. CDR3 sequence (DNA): TGTGCCAGTAGTATGCAGAGCAATCAGCCCCAGCATTTT. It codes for CASSMQSNQPQHF.

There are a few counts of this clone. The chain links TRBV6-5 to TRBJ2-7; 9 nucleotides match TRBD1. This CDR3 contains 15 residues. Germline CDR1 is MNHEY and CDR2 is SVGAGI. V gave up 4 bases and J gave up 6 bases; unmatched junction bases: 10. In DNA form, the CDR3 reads TGTGCCAGCAGTTCTGCCGGGACAGGGTCTCTCGAGCAGTACTTC. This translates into CASSSAGTGSLEQYF.

In DNA, the CDR3 is TGCGCCAGCAGCTTGGGAATGGGGAGCTTGAACACTGAAGCTTTCTTT. Protein sequence: CASSLGMGSLNTEAFF. The chain uses TRBV5-1 and TRBJ1-1; D not resolved. Trimming pared 0 bases from V and 0 bases from J, leaving 12 bases between. CDR1 SGHRS and CDR2 YFSETQ come from the germline V gene. The CDR3 totals 16 residues.

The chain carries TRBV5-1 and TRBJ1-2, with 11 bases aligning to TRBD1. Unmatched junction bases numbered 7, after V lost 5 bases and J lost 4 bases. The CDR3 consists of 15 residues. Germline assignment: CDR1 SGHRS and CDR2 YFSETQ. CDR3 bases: TGCGCCAGCAGATCGCCGGGGACAGGGGGCTATGGCTACACCTTC. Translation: CASRSPGTGGYGYTF.

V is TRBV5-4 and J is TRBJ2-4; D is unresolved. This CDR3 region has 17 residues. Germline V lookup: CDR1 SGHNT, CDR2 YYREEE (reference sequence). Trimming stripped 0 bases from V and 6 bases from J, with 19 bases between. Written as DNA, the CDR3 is TGTGCCAGCAGCTTGGAGTTTTCGGAGAGGTTGGGAAACATTCAGTACTTC. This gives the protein CASSLEFSERLGNIQYF. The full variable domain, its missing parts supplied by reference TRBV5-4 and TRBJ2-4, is ETGVTQSPTHLIKTRGQQVTLRCSSQSGHNTVSWYQQALGQGPQFIFQYYREEENGRGNFPPRFSGLQFPNYSSELNVNALELDDSALYLCASSLEFSERLGNIQYFGAGTRLSVL.

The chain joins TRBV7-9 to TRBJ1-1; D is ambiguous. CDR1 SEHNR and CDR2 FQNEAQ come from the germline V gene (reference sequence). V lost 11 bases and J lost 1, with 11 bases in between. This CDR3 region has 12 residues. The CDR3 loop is CAGQNKNTEAFF. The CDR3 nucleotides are TGTGCCGGCCAGAATAAGAACACTGAAGCTTTCTTT.

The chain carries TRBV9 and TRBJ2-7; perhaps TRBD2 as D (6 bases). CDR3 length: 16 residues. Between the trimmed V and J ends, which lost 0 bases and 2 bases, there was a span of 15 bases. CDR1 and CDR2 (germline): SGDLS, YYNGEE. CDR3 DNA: TGTGCCAGCAGCGTAGAAGGAACGGGAGTAACCTACGAGCAGTACTTC. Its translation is CASSVEGTGVTYEQYF.

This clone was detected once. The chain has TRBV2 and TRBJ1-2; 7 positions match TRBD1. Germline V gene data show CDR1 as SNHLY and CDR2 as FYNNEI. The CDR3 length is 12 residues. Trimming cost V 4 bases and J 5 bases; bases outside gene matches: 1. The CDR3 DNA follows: TGTGCCAGCAGTGGACAGGGATATGGCTACACCTTC. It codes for CASSGQGYGYTF.

This CDR3 reads CASGTSGSEGEQYF. The CDR3 DNA reads as TGTGCCAGCGGCACTAGCGGGAGTGAGGGCGAGCAGTACTTC. The rearrangement uses TRBV6-1 and TRBJ2-7; 11 nucleotides line up with TRBD2. Trimming removed 8 bases from V and 6 bases from J; junction bases left unmatched: 9. There are 14 residues in the CDR3. CDR1 MNHNS and CDR2 SASEGT come from the germline V gene.

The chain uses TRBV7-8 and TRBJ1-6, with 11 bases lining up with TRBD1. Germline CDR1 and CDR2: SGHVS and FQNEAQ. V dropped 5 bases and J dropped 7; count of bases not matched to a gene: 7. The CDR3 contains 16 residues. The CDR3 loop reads CASSGGTGGFNSPLHF. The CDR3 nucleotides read TGTGCCAGCAGCGGTGGGACAGGGGGTTTCAATTCACCCCTCCACTTT.

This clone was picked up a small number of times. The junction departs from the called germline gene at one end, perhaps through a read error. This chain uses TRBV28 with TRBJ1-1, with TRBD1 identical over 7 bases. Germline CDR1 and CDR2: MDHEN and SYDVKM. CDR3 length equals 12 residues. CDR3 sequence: CASSLNRGFPYF. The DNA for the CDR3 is TGTGCCAGCAGTTTAAACAGGGGATTCCCTTACTTT.

CDR3 in DNA: TGTGCCAGTAGTATGGCCGGGACTCCAAGCTCCTACGAGCAGTACTTC. Protein product: CASSMAGTPSSYEQYF. This sequence joins TRBV19 and TRBJ2-5; D perhaps matches TRBD2 (6 bases). The last part of the DNA fits TRBJ2-7 better; the J call may be wrong. Looked up from germline, CDR1 is LNHDA and CDR2 is SQIVND (reference sequence). This CDR3 is built from 16 residues.

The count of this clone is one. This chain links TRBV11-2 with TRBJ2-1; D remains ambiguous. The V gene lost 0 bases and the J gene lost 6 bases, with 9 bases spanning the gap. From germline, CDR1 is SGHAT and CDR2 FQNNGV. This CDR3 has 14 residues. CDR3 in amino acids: CASSLDRLTNEQFF. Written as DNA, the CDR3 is TGTGCCAGCAGCTTAGATCGCCTAACCAATGAGCAGTTCTTC.

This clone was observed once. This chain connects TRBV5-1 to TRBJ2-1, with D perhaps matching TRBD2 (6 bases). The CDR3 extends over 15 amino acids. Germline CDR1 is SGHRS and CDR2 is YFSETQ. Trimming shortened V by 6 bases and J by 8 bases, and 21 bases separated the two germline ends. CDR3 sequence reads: CASTVGNSGADEQFF. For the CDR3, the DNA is TGCGCCAGCACGGTGGGTAATAGCGGAGCCGATGAGCAGTTCTTC.

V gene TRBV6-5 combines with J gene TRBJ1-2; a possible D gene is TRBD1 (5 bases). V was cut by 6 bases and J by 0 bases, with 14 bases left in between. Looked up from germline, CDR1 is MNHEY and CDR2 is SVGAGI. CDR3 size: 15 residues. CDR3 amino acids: CASSPRQRANYGYTF. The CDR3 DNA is TGTGCCAGCAGCCCACGACAGAGAGCTAACTATGGCTACACCTTC.

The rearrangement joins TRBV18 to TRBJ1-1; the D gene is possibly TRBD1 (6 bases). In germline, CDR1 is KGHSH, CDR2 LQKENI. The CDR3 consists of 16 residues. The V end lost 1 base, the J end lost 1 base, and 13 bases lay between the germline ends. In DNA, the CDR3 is TGTGCCAGCTCACCACTTTCGGGACACTCGAACACTGAAGCTTTCTTT. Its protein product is CASSPLSGHSNTEAFF.